The rows below give T cell receptor beta chains drawn from one sample of a study of T cells in Graves' hyperthyroidism and ophthalmopathy. A single record per CDR3 protein comes from TCRdb applying MiXCR to the multiplex PCR reads. Of about 350,000 distinct CDR3 sequences in the sample, approximately 15% were seen once. Sequencing was performed on blood. These receptor sequences come from a woman under 40 with Graves' hyperthyroidism. The CDR3 runs from the conserved cysteine through the conserved F or W. Fields, in order: V gene, J gene, clone size, D gene, CDR3 DNA, CDR3 protein. The D gene is left open where the match is weak. The size entry is marked missing in some rows and otherwise reads once, few, many or a size class.

TRBV6-2/TRBV6-3	TRBJ2-1	-	-	TGTGCCACAGACTCGTACAATGAGCAGTTCTTC	CATDSYNEQFF
TRBV24-1	TRBJ2-5	many	-	TGTGCCACCAGTGCAGCGATCGGGGCAGGGGAGACCCAGTACTTC	CATSAAIGAGETQYF
TRBV15	TRBJ2-5	few	-	TGTGCCACCAGCAGAGGACAGCAAGAGACCCAGTACTTC	CATSRGQQETQYF
TRBV29-1	TRBJ2-7	-	-	TGCAGCGTGGGGTTCTTCGGCGAGCAGTACTTC	CSVGFFGEQYF
TRBV19	TRBJ1-5	-	-	TGTGCCAGTAGTAAAACCTTCAATCAGCCCCAGCATTTT	CASSKTFNQPQHF
TRBV9	TRBJ2-5	few	-	TGTGCCAGCAGCCCCCAACAGGGTGAGGCAAGGTACTTC	CASSPQQGEARYF
TRBV28	TRBJ1-4	-	-	TGTGCCAGCAGTTTTACCCGAGGGGGGTTTGGGAATGAAAAACTGTTTTTT	CASSFTRGGFGNEKLFF
TRBV29-1	TRBJ2-1	-	-	TGCAGGGCTGGACCGGCCTCCTACAATGAGCAGTTCTTC	CRAGPASYNEQFF
TRBV4-3	TRBJ2-5	few	TRBD2	TGCGCCAGCAGCCAAGAGTGGGGTAGCGGGAGGGCCGCCCCTCAGTACTTC	CASSQEWGSGRAAPQYF
TRBV7-9	TRBJ2-1	many	TRBD2	TGTGCCAGCAGCTTTCGGGAGGGGATTTACAATGAGCAGTTCTTC	CASSFREGIYNEQFF
TRBV27	TRBJ2-3	many	TRBD1	TGTGCCAGCAGTTCGTTAGGGGGACAGGGAGCAGATACGCAGTATTTT	CASSSLGGQGADTQYF
TRBV20-1	TRBJ2-5	many	-	TGCAGTGCTACCCCAGGGAGGAGCCAAGAGACCCAGTACTTC	CSATPGRSQETQYF
TRBV6-1	TRBJ1-5	many	-	TGTGCCACAGCTCTGGCAGCGAACAATCAGCCCCAGCATTTT	CATALAANNQPQHF
TRBV6-1	TRBJ2-1	many	TRBD1	TGTGCCAGCAGCCCCGGGGACAGGGGTTATGAGCAGTTCTTC	CASSPGDRGYEQFF
TRBV20-1	TRBJ1-2	-	-	TGCAGTGCTAGAGTCACAGCCATCTATGGCTACACCTTC	CSARVTAIYGYTF
TRBV20-1	TRBJ2-5	-	TRBD2	TGCAGTGCCGGACTAGCGGGAGCCGGGGAGACCCAGTACTTC	CSAGLAGAGETQYF
TRBV4-1	TRBJ1-5	few	-	TGCGCCAGCAGCCAAGGGACAGTTAATCAGCCCCAGCATTTT	CASSQGTVNQPQHF
TRBV3-1	TRBJ2-1	many	-	TGTGCCAGCAGCCCTCTCCTGGACATTAACAATGAGCAGTTCTTC	CASSPLLDINNEQFF
TRBV6-1	TRBJ2-7	-	TRBD2	TGTGCCAGCAGAAATCGACTAGCGGGAGGTCCGAGCTCCTACGAGCAGTACTTC	CASRNRLAGGPSSYEQYF
TRBV6-1	TRBJ2-7	few	TRBD1	TGTGCCACCTCGGGACAGTTCTACGAGCAGTACTTC	CATSGQFYEQYF
TRBV11-2	TRBJ2-7	-	TRBD1	TGTGCCAGCAGATACCTTGGACAGGGGACGTCCTACGAGCAGTACTTC	CASRYLGQGTSYEQYF
TRBV30	TRBJ1-1	-	-	TGTGCCTGGAGTGTAATGCAGGAGCTCACTGAAGCTTTCTTT	CAWSVMQELTEAFF
TRBV13	TRBJ2-3	many	-	TGTGCCAGCAGCTCGAGAGAAGAACCACCCACAGATACGCAGTATTTT	CASSSREEPPTDTQYF
TRBV5-5	TRBJ2-1	-	-	TGTGCCAGCAGCTTGGTCGGGACATACAATGAGCAGTTCTTC	CASSLVGTYNEQFF
TRBV20-1	TRBJ1-1	many	-	TGCAGTGCGCCTCCGCCAGGGCGGACGCAGAATGAAGCTTTCTTT	CSAPPPGRTQNEAFF
TRBV4-3	TRBJ2-1	few	-	TGCGCCAGCAGCCAAGATGGGGGTCCTTACAATGAGCAGTTCTTC	CASSQDGGPYNEQFF
TRBV6-2/TRBV6-3	TRBJ1-5	-	-	TGTGCCAGCAGTTACTTCTCGGGGCAGCCCCAGCATTTT	CASSYFSGQPQHF
TRBV7-2	TRBJ2-3	many	-	TGTGCCAGCAGCTTAGATGGAGATACGCAGTATTTT	CASSLDGDTQYF
TRBV9	TRBJ2-7	many	-	TGTGCCAGCAGCACGGAGGGGGGGGACTACGAGCAGTACTTC	CASSTEGGDYEQYF
TRBV12-3/TRBV12-4	TRBJ2-7	-	-	TGTGCCAGCAGTTTCCCTACGGACCCCCTTTCTTGG	CASSFPTDPLSW
TRBV14	TRBJ2-7	many	TRBD1	TGTGCCAGCAGCCTGGACAGGGATGACGAGCAGTACTTC	CASSLDRDDEQYF
TRBV12-3/TRBV12-4	TRBJ1-5	few	-	TGTGCCAGCAGCGAGGTGAACAATCAGCCCCAGCATTTT	CASSEVNNQPQHF
TRBV14	TRBJ2-7	-	-	TGTGCCAGCAGCCGACGAACCCTCTACGAGCAGTACTTC	CASSRRTLYEQYF
TRBV11-2	TRBJ2-5	few	-	TGTGCCAGCAGCTTAATCGGGTGGGGAGAGACCCAGTACTTC	CASSLIGWGETQYF
TRBV20-1	TRBJ2-5	many	TRBD2	TGCAGTGCTTGGCCTGGACTAGCGGGTGTGTTAGAGACCCAGTACTTC	CSAWPGLAGVLETQYF
TRBV6-1	TRBJ2-3	-	-	TGTGCCAGCCCAGCCAGGGTTCCGAGCACAGATACGCAGTATTTT	CASPARVPSTDTQYF
TRBV6-1	TRBJ1-5	many	-	TGTGCCACTACTCGCGCTTGGGATAGCAATCAGCCCCAGCATTTT	CATTRAWDSNQPQHF
TRBV7-2	TRBJ1-1	many	-	TGTGCCAGCAGCTGGAATAGGGAGGGCACTGAAGCTTTCTTT	CASSWNREGTEAFF
TRBV29-1	TRBJ2-3	many	-	TGCAGCGTTGAAGATGGATTGCCAGATACGCAGTATTTT	CSVEDGLPDTQYF
TRBV7-6	TRBJ1-4	few	TRBD1	TGTGCCAGCAGCTCGACAGGGATCGGCGAAAAACTGTTTTTT	CASSSTGIGEKLFF
TRBV28	TRBJ2-5	many	TRBD2	TGTGCCAGCAGCGGACTAGCGGTTCAGACTCGTGAGACCCAGTACTTC	CASSGLAVQTRETQYF
TRBV20-1	TRBJ2-5	-	-	TGCAGTGCTAGACCACCTCCGGGACCCGAGACCCAGTACTTC	CSARPPPGPETQYF
TRBV11-2	TRBJ2-7	-	-	TGTGCCCGCAGCTTAGATCCTGGCAGAGGGATGGACGAGCAGTACTTC	CARSLDPGRGMDEQYF
TRBV28	TRBJ1-5	-	-	TGTGCCAGCAGTTTGCCCCGATGGAGGGGAGGCAATCAGCCCCAGCATTTT	CASSLPRWRGGNQPQHF
TRBV24-1	TRBJ2-1	-	TRBD2	TGTGCCACCAGTGGGCCGCGGCTAGCGGGACTTTTAGGCAATGAGCAGTTCTTC	CATSGPRLAGLLGNEQFF
TRBV12-3/TRBV12-4	TRBJ2-1	few	-	TGTGCCAGCAGTTTAGAGCACCAGCAGTTCTTC	CASSLEHQQFF
TRBV2	TRBJ2-1	many	-	TGTGCCAGCAGTGAAGCAGGACAGTACAATGAGCAGTTCTTC	CASSEAGQYNEQFF
TRBV30	TRBJ2-3	-	-	TGTGCCTGGAAGGGTCGGAACCAATCCCCAGATACGCAGTATTTT	CAWKGRNQSPDTQYF
TRBV20-1	TRBJ2-7	-	TRBD2	TGCAGTGCTAGAGAGGCGGGAGACTCCTACGAGCAGTACTTC	CSAREAGDSYEQYF
TRBV13	TRBJ2-3	-	-	TGTGCCAGCAGCTTAGGTACCCGCGGGGATACGCAGTATTTT	CASSLGTRGDTQYF
TRBV2	TRBJ1-2	many	-	TGTGCCAGCAGGTCTTTGCAAGAACGTAACTATGGCTACACCTTC	CASRSLQERNYGYTF
TRBV3-1	TRBJ1-3	-	TRBD1	TGTGCCAGCAGCCACGGCGACAGGGCGCGTACCTCTGGAAACACCATATATTTT	CASSHGDRARTSGNTIYF
TRBV12-3/TRBV12-4	TRBJ2-4	many	TRBD1	TGTGCCAGCAGGGAGGTAGCCCCGACAGGGGTGGGGTTTCAGTACTTC	CASREVAPTGVGFQYF
TRBV5-5	TRBJ2-2	-	-	TGTGCCAGTACCGAGGGTAGCAGGACCGGGGAGCTGTTTTTT	CASTEGSRTGELFF
TRBV6-2/TRBV6-3	TRBJ1-1	many	-	TGTGCCAGCAGTTACTCGTCCGGTCTCCTCGCTGAAGCTTTCTTT	CASSYSSGLLAEAFF